This entry describes one T cell receptor beta chain. This CDR3 is also generated by other DNA sequences in the sample. The data belong to a study of shared clonotypes between healthy human individuals. At the level of the study: CD4 naive cells filled three plates per donor, CD4 memory three, CD8 naive two and CD8 memory one.

Each subset's genomic DNA was shared equally among a number of immunoSEQ plates. Using immunoSEQ multiplex PCR, the repertoire was profiled, and TCRdb retains in-frame clones only, with some absent. The sample lists approximately 2.5 million clones, more than 85% occurring once. Those who donated were healthy HIV-negative adults, with no recent acute infections or vaccinations reported. From CD4+ cells came CD45RA+ naive and CD45RA-negative memory subsets. V shed 0 bases and J shed 5 bases, with 14 bases lying between them. This CDR3 has 15 amino acids. From germline, CDR1 is SGHRS and CDR2 YFSETQ. This TCR was sampled from a man between 18 and 35 years old in good health. Some clones in this sample may be carry-over from other donors' samples. The gene calls are TRBV5-1 and TRBJ1-1, with D tentatively TRBD1 (6 bases). What was sequenced was naive CD4+ T cells from PBMCs. Documented subset: CD45RA+ positively selected. This CDR3 reads CASSLEGRGGTEAFF. The CDR3 region has the DNA TGCGCCAGCAGCTTGGAGGGCAGGGGAGGGACTGAAGCTTTCTTT.